This TCR beta chain was recorded in a study of blood T cell repertoires in COVID-19. Profiling relied on immunoSEQ multiplex PCR, and the TCRdb table lists in-frame clones only, not all of them. The data contain 55,000 to 70,000 clones, around 90% of them seen just once; the ten biggest clones take up roughly a tenth. This TCR came from a woman in her forties who had recovered from COVID-19. The sample was PBMCs or T cells enriched from blood (not recorded which).

The CDR3, as DNA: TGTGCCAGCAGGAATAGCGGGGGGTCCTACAATGAGCAGTTCTTC. It specifies CASRNSGGSYNEQFF. The gene calls are TRBV2 and TRBJ2-1; 10 positions match TRBD2. CDR1 and CDR2 (germline): SNHLY, FYNNEI. The J segment lost 1 base and the V segment lost 6 bases, leaving 3 bases of the junction unmatched. This CDR3 is built from 15 residues.